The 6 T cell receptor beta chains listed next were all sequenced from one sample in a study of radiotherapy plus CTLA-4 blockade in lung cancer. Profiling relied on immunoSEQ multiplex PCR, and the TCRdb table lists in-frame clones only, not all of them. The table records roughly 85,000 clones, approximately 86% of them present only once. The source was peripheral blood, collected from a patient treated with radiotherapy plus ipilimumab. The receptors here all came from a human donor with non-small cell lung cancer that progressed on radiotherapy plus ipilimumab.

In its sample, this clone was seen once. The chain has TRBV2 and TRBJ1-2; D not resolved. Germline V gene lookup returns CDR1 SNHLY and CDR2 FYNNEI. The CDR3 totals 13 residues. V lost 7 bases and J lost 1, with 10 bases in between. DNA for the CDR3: TGTGCCAGCATCGGGATTTTTAACTATGGCTACACCTTC. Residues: CASIGIFNYGYTF.

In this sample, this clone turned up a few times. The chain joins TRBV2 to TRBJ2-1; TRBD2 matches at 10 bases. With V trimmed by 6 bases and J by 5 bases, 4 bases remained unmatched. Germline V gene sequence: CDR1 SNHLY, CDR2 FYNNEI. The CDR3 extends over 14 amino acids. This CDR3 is CASREGLANNEQFF. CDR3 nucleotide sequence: TGTGCCAGCAGGGAGGGACTAGCGAACAATGAGCAGTTCTTC.

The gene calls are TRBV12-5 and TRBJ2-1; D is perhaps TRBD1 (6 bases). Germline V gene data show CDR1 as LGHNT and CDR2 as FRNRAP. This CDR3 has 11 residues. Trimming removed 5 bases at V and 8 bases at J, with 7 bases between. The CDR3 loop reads CASGRGYEQFF. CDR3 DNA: TGTGCTAGTGGTAGGGGGTATGAGCAGTTCTTC.

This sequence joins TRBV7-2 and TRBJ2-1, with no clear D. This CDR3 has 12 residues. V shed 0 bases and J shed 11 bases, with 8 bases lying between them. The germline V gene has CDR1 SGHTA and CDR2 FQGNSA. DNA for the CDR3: TGTGCCAGCAGCTTAGCGGGGTCTAAGCAGTTCTTC. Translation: CASSLAGSKQFF.

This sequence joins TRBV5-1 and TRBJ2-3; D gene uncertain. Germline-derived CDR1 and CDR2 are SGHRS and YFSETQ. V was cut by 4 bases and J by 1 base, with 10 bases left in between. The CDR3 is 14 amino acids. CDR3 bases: TGCGCCAGCAGCCCTCTTGCGGGCACAGATACGCAGTATTTT. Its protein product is CASSPLAGTDTQYF.

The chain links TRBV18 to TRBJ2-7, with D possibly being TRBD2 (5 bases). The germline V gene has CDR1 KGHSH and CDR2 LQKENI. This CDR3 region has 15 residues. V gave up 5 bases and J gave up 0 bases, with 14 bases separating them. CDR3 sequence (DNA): TGTGCCAGCTCATTGAACGGGGATAGCTCCTACGAGCAGTACTTC. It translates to CASSLNGDSSYEQYF. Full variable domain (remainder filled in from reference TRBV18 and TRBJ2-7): NAGVMQNPRHLVRRRGQEARLRCSPMKGHSHVYWYRQLPEEGLKFMVYLQKENIIDESGMPKERFSAEFPKEGPSILRIQQVVRGDSAAYFCASSLNGDSSYEQYFGPGTRLTVT.